This TCR beta chain was recorded in a study of blood T cell repertoires in COVID-19. Across the whole study: COVID-19 samples from acute and convalescent phases originated in the United States, Italy and Spain. In each case, the material was cDNA or gDNA derived from T cells, B-cell-depleted T cells, or PBMCs.

Original processing notes: Amplifying reference gene primers gave estimates of nucleated cell counts. Data came from immunoSEQ multiplex PCR; TCRdb stores just in-frame clones and leaves some out. The D gene and trimming were derived from the DNA, and the V and J assignments and clone size from that table. The sample records roughly 97,000 clones, roughly nine tenths being singletons. V lost 1 base, J lost 0 bases, and 16 bases stayed unmatched. This CDR3 spans 21 amino acids. Looked up from germline, CDR1 is KGHSH and CDR2 is LQKENI. This sequence joins TRBV18 and TRBJ1-3; 9 positions match TRBD1. The receptor's source is a human donor in a cohort sampled during active COVID-19. What was sequenced was peripheral blood. This CDR3 is CASSPLDTGTGNPFSGNTIYF. The CDR3 nucleotides are TGTGCCAGCTCACCACTGGATACCGGGACAGGGAATCCCTTCTCTGGAAACACCATATATTTT.